This T cell receptor (beta chain) was profiled in a study of beta chain features in type 1 diabetes. The isolated RNA, all of it, was reverse transcribed, so expressed TCRB transcripts were what got sequenced. Profiled with immunoSEQ multiplex PCR; TCRdb holds only in-frame clones, not every one. Among about 900,000 clones listed, 17% were seen once. A few counts support this clone. Losses at the gene ends were 3 bases for V and 4 bases for J; bases not matched to a gene: 9. The CDR3 contains 15 residues. Germline V CDR1 and CDR2: SGDLS, YYNGEE. This receptor was obtained from a woman aged 18-35 years in good health. The material sequenced was naive CD4+ T cells from blood. V is TRBV9 and J is TRBJ1-2; 7 nucleotides line up with TRBD1. CDR3 nucleotides: TGTGCCAGCAGCGGAGGTACAGGGGCGAGCTATGGCTACACCTTC. Translation: CASSGGTGASYGYTF.